One and the same sample provided the 26 T cell receptor delta chains below, sequenced in a study of gamma-delta T cells after stem cell transplantation. TCRdb re-identified clones in the RT-PCR reads via CATT. The top ten clones hold about a tenth of a sample with roughly 2,500 delta-chain clones, about 8% of them seen once. The sequencing sample was made of gamma-delta T cells. The receptors come from a human donor. It is not recorded whose cells these are; they may come from a transplant donor.

This clone was detected a few times. TCRdb attributes to this sequence the protein of a much larger clone, which differs from the DNA translation at residue 6; a read error is likely, and the protein displayed is translated from the DNA. J is TRDJ1 and V is TRDV2; TRDD3 matches 12 bases. V was pared by 0 bases and J by 1 base, with 11 bases of the junction left unmatched. CDR3 length: 19 amino acids. The germline gives CDR1 GEAIGNYY, CDR2 EKD. The CDR3 sequence is CACDTLGDTRGGTTDKLIF. The CDR3 region has the DNA TGTGCCTGTGACACCCTGGGGGATACGCGGGGTGGGACCACCGATAAACTCATCTTT.

This clone rates as medium-sized (0.01 to 0.1%). The CDR3 spells CACDTFYTSRGIPAGYTDKLIF. The DNA of the CDR3 is TGTGCCTGTGACACCTTTTATACATCGCGGGGGATACCGGCGGGGTACACCGATAAACTCATCTTT. The chain couples TRDV2 to TRDJ1, with TRDD3 identical over 9 bases. The CDR3 length is 22 residues. Germline CDR1 GEAIGNYY, CDR2 EKD. Trimming at V came to 0 bases and at J to 0 bases, leaving 22 bases not matched to a gene.

The table lists this clone with a few counts. The rearrangement links TRDV3 to TRDJ1; a weak D match, TRDD3 (5 bases). Germline V CDR1 and CDR2: TVYSNPD, GDNSRS (reference sequence). The CDR3 length is 17 residues. V dropped 5 bases and J dropped 0 bases, with 25 bases sitting between them. Written as DNA, the CDR3 is TGTGCCCTCTACTACCGCTCTGGGATCCCGTACACCGATAAACTCATCTTT. Its protein is CALYYRSGIPYTDKLIF.

This clone is categorized as medium-sized (0.01 to 0.1%). This CDR3 is also generated by other DNA sequences in the sample. The V gene is TRDV2, the J gene TRDJ1; 12 positions match TRDD3. The CDR3 loop spans 17 amino acids. The trim removed 4 bases at V and 0 bases at J, leaving 8 bases unmatched. Germline lookup yields CDR1 GEAIGNYY and CDR2 EKD. CDR3 loop: CACDRLGDTDYTDKLIF. The CDR3 DNA reads TGTGCCTGTGATCGTCTGGGGGATACGGACTACACCGATAAACTCATCTTT.

By frequency in the sample, this clone is medium-sized (0.01 to 0.1%). The chain has TRDV2 and TRDJ1, with D tentatively TRDD2 (5 bases). CDR1 is GEAIGNYY, CDR2 EKD, per germline. The CDR3 extends over 19 amino acids. V gave up 1 base and J gave up 0 bases, with 23 bases separating them. The CDR3 loop is CACDTISPTVGLYTDKLIF. CDR3 nucleotides: TGTGCCTGTGACACAATCTCGCCTACTGTGGGCCTGTACACCGATAAACTCATCTTT.

This clone was detected only a few times. Given a far larger clone just one base away, this is likely a sequencing read error. The chain has TRDV2 and TRDJ1; the match to TRDD3 covers 8 bases. Germline-derived CDR1 and CDR2 are GEAIGNYY and EKD. This CDR3 has 20 residues. V lost 4 bases and J lost 0; bases outside the gene matches: 21. This chain's CDR3 is CACDKVLGGTKLLYTDKLIF. In nucleotides, the CDR3 is TGTGCCTGTGATAAGGTACTGGGGGGTACCAAGCTACTGTACACCGATAAACTCATCTTT.

Notes on this clone: A far larger clone is off by one base, so a read error is likely. The rearrangement uses TRDV2 and TRDJ1; TRDD3 aligns across 7 bases. Germline V gene sequence: CDR1 GEAIGNYY, CDR2 EKD. The CDR3 has 18 residues. Trimming cost V 0 bases and J 0 bases; bases outside gene matches: 12. CDR3 in amino acids: CACDTLAELGTDTDKLIF. DNA for the CDR3: TGTGCCTGTGACACCCTAGCCGAACTGGGGACAGACACCGATAAACTCATCTTT.

This clone occurred a few times. A read error may explain this, as a much larger clone is one base away. Distinct nucleotide sequences in the sample also encode this CDR3. V usage is TRDV2 and J usage is TRDJ1, with 7 bases matching TRDD3. This CDR3 spans 15 amino acids. Germline-derived CDR1 and CDR2 are GEAIGNYY and EKD. CDR3 amino acids: CACDTVGGITDKLIF. CDR3 in DNA: TGTGCCTGTGACACCGTTGGGGGAATCACCGACAAACTCATCTTT.

This clone showed up just a few times. It may be a read error: a sequence one base away is much more abundant. This sequence joins TRDV2 and TRDJ3; TRDD3 might be the D (6 bases). Germline CDR1 reads GEAIGNYY; CDR2 reads EKD. The CDR3 spans 20 residues. V dropped 7 bases and J dropped 3 bases, with 27 bases sitting between them. This CDR3 is CAWDSLVGGTLIWDTRQMFF. The CDR3 DNA reads as TGTGCCTGGGATTCGTTGGTGGGGGGTACGCTGATCTGGGACACCCGACAGATGTTTTTC.

This clone was found a few times. A much larger clonotype is one base distant, so this may be a read error. This chain connects TRDV2 to TRDJ1, with TRDD3 identical over 10 bases. Germline V gene data show CDR1 as GEAIGNYY and CDR2 as EKD. CDR3 length equals 22 residues. The J segment lost 7 bases and the V segment lost 2 bases, leaving 30 bases of the junction unmatched. Here the CDR3 reads CACDMAPLSTGGWSGVDGKLIF. The CDR3 bases are TGTGCCTGTGACATGGCCCCTTTAAGTACTGGGGGATGGTCCGGGGTAGACGGTAAACTCATCTTT.

This clone was recorded a few times. A single base separates this from a much larger clone, so it may be a read error. This sample includes further DNA sequences coding for the same CDR3. This sequence joins TRDV2 and TRDJ3; possibly TRDD3 for D (5 bases). The CDR3 covers 18 residues. Germline values: CDR1 GEAIGNYY, CDR2 EKD. The CDR3 DNA sequence: TGTGCCTGTGACCCCCTCTCCGACGAGCCCTGGGACACCCGACAGATGTTCTTC. It is translated as CACDPLSDEPWDTRQMFF.

In its sample, this clone was seen a few times. CDR3 loop: CALGEGFLGGGYAPLIF. CDR3 sequence (DNA): TGTGCTCTTGGGGAAGGCTTCCTGGGTGGGGGATACGCCCCACTCATCTTT. This sequence joins TRDV1 and TRDJ1; 11 bases match TRDD3. CDR3 length equals 17 residues. V lost 2 bases, J lost 10 bases, and 15 bases stayed unmatched. The germline V gene has CDR1 TSWWSYY and CDR2 QGS.

This clone was picked up a small number of times. This sequence joins TRDV1 and TRDJ1, with TRDD3 as a possible D gene (8 bases). CDR1 and CDR2 from the germline V gene are TSWWSYY and QGS. V lost 1 base and J 0 bases, leaving 30 bases between the germline ends. The CDR3 runs 22 residues. In nucleotides, the CDR3 is TGTGCTCTTGGGGAACCCTACTTCCTAACCGGGGGATATGGAGGTTACACCGATAAACTCATCTTT. As protein: CALGEPYFLTGGYGGYTDKLIF.

This clone has more than one count but fewer than ten. Given a far larger clone just one base away, this is likely a sequencing read error. Other DNA sequences from this sample encode an identical CDR3 as well. The chain uses TRDV2 and TRDJ1; TRDD3 matches 8 bases. CDR1 and CDR2 (germline): GEAIGNYY, EKD. The CDR3 has 15 amino acids. The CDR3 DNA reads TGTGCCTGTGACTCACTGGGGGCCAACACCGATAAGCTCATCTTT. This gives the protein CACDSLGANTDKLIF.

This clone was counted only a few times. This chain links TRDV1 with TRDJ1, with 8 bases lining up with TRDD3. The V gene end was trimmed by 10 bases and the J gene end by 0 bases; junction bases not matched to a gene: 25. The germline gives CDR1 TSWWSYY, CDR2 QGS. This CDR3 spans 20 amino acids. CDR3 sequence (DNA): TGTGCTCCTGGTTCCTTTTTCAACCCATACTGGGGGCCGCACACCGATAAACTCATCTTT. Its protein product is CAPGSFFNPYWGPHTDKLIF.

In its sample, this clone was seen a few times. This likely stems from a read error, as it lies one base from a far larger clone. Other DNA sequences in the sample encode the same CDR3. The chain joins TRDV2 to TRDJ1; the match to TRDD3 covers 9 bases. The CDR3 is made up of 18 amino acids. Germline assignment: CDR1 GEAIGNYY and CDR2 EKD. CDR3 region: CACDTVAVAGGSTDKLIF. In nucleotides, the CDR3 is TGCGCCTGTGACACCGTCGCTGTAGCTGGGGGATCGACCGATAAACTCATCTTT.

This clone was detected a few times. The rearrangement joins TRDV2 to TRDJ1; 10 positions agree with TRDD3. The CDR3 sequence is 17 residues long. Germline V gene lookup returns CDR1 GEAIGNYY and CDR2 EKD. The ends lost 0 bases at V and 4 bases at J; junction bases unmatched: 10. CDR3 residues: CACDTLDWGMRGDKLIF. In DNA, the CDR3 is TGTGCCTGTGACACCCTAGACTGGGGGATGCGCGGCGATAAACTCATCTTT.

To note about this clone: This DNA's translation differs at residue 13 from TCRdb's protein, which comes from a much larger clone; a read error is likely, and the protein shown is translated from the DNA. The rearrangement joins TRDV2 to TRDJ1, with TRDD3 matching over 8 bases. Germline CDR1 reads GEAIGNYY; CDR2 reads EKD. This CDR3 is 19 amino acids long. V trimming: 1 base; J trimming: 3 bases; junction bases outside the gene matches: 18. The DNA of the CDR3 is TGTGCCTGTGACACAGTAGGGTCCACAAAGGGGGATAAGGCCGATAAACTCATCTTT. Encoded protein: CACDTVGSTKGDKADKLIF.

This clone has only a few counts. Given a far larger clone just one base away, this is likely a sequencing read error. The rearrangement links TRDV2 to TRDJ1; 10 bases align to TRDD3. The germline V gene has CDR1 GEAIGNYY and CDR2 EKD. The CDR3 sequence is 22 residues long. DNA for the CDR3: TGTGCCTGTGACATGGCCCCTTTACGTACTGGGGGATGGTCCGGGGTAGACGGTAAACCCATCTTT. This gives the protein CACDMAPLRTGGWSGVDGKPIF.

This clone was observed a handful of times. A far larger clone is one nucleotide away, so this likely arose from a read error. The chain carries TRDV2 and TRDJ1, with a possible D match to TRDD3 (5 bases). V was cut by 0 bases and J by 4 bases, with 29 bases left in between. This CDR3 is built from 20 residues. Per germline, CDR1 GEAIGNYY and CDR2 EKD. The CDR3 loop reads CACDTVLRRGVQGHGDKLIF. Written as DNA, the CDR3 is TGTGCCTGTGACACCGTTCTACGCCGGGGGGTACAGGGACATGGCGATAAACTCATCTTT.

Sample share makes this clone large. Additional DNA sequences in this sample encode the identical CDR3. This chain uses TRDV2 with TRDJ1, with 9 bases identical to TRDD3. Losses at the gene ends were 1 base for V and 2 bases for J; bases not matched to a gene: 4. Germline assignment: CDR1 GEAIGNYY and CDR2 EKD. The CDR3 runs to 15 residues. The CDR3 protein is CACDTLGDRTDKLIF. The CDR3 DNA reads TGTGCCTGTGACACGCTGGGGGATCGAACCGATAAACTCATCTTT.

By sample fraction, this clone is large. At the DNA level, this CDR3 is encoded by other sequences in the same sample as well. The chain couples TRDV2 to TRDJ1; a possible D gene is TRDD2 (5 bases). Germline CDR1 and CDR2: GEAIGNYY and EKD. CDR3 length equals 15 residues. V lost 3 bases and J 1 base, leaving 14 bases between the germline ends. The CDR3 here is CACDSLNPSTDKLIF. CDR3 bases: TGTGCCTGTGACTCTCTTAACCCTTCCACCGATAAACTCATCTTT.

On this clone: A much larger clone is a single base away; this may be a read error. The sample contains more than one DNA sequence encoding this CDR3. V and J are TRDV2 and TRDJ1; 13 positions agree with TRDD3. Trimming took 3 bases from V and 2 from J; bases not matched to a gene: 5. The CDR3 consists of 16 residues. CDR1 and CDR2 (germline): GEAIGNYY, EKD. The DNA of the CDR3 is TGTGCCTGTGACGCGGTACTGGGGGATACGACCGATAAACTCATCTTT. This codes for CACDAVLGDTTDKLIF.

This clone has only a few counts. A far larger clone is a single base away, which makes a read error likely. The chain is built from TRDV2 and TRDJ3; maybe TRDD3 (6 bases). V was pared by 0 bases and J by 0 bases, with 17 bases between. In germline, CDR1 is GEAIGNYY, CDR2 EKD. CDR3 length: 20 amino acids. This CDR3 reads CACDTVAPGGISWDTRQMFF. The CDR3 DNA reads as TGTGCCTGTGACACCGTCGCTCCCGGGGGAATCTCCTGGGACACCCGACAGATGTTTTTC.

Comment on this clone: One end of the junction varies from germline; a read error may be responsible. The sample holds other DNA sequences that translate to the same CDR3. The chain employs TRDV2 and TRDJ1; D is possibly TRDD3 (5 bases). The CDR3 loop spans 21 amino acids. Per the germline V gene, CDR1 is GEAIGNYY and CDR2 is EKD. In nucleotides, the CDR3 is TGTGCCTGCGACACGCTAGGCTGGGACCTAAGGGGACACTCGTACACCGCTAAACTCATCTTT. Translation: CACDTLGWDLRGHSYTAKLIF.

On this clone: A read error likely explains why the TCRdb protein, taken from a much larger clone, differs from this DNA's translation at residue 8; the protein shown is translated from the DNA. The chain joins TRDV2 to TRDJ3, with D unresolved. Trimming removed 0 bases from V and 3 bases from J, with 17 bases in between. Germline lookup yields CDR1 GEAIGNYY and CDR2 EKD. This CDR3 is 19 amino acids long. The chain's CDR3 is CACDTLREITDWDTRQMFF. Here the CDR3 DNA reads TGTGCCTGTGACACCCTCCGGGAGATAACTGACTGGGACACCCGACAGATGTTTTTC.